The 29 T cell receptor beta chains listed next were all sequenced from one sample in a study of control samples from healthy donors and cancer patients. This table comes from immunoSEQ multiplex PCR, and its TCRdb copy is limited to in-frame clones, with some not included. Here the sample spans over 150,000 clones, more than 85% being singletons. Material for sequencing was blood. The receptors originated from a middle-aged woman in good health.

A few counts support this clone. The rearrangement uses TRBV6-5 and TRBJ1-2; tentative D call: TRBD1 (6 bases). This CDR3 region has 15 residues. Germline CDR1 MNHEY, CDR2 SVGAGI. V shed 3 bases and J shed 4 bases, with 15 bases lying between them. The CDR3 DNA follows: TGTGCCAGCAGTTATTCAAACAGGGTTAGCTATGGCTACACCTTC. Its protein product is CASSYSNRVSYGYTF.

This rearrangement joins TRBV14 to TRBJ1-2; 9 bases are a match to TRBD1. V lost 0 bases, J lost 3 bases, and 11 bases stayed unmatched. Germline-derived CDR1 and CDR2 are SGHDN and FVKESK. This CDR3 comprises 18 residues. The CDR3 nucleotides are TGTGCCAGCAGCCAAGAAAGTAAGGGACAGGGTCCATACTATGGCTACACCTTC. This encodes CASSQESKGQGPYYGYTF.

The chain links TRBV6-5 to TRBJ1-2; TRBD1 agrees at 7 bases. This CDR3 region has 12 residues. V trimming: 5 bases; J trimming: 6 bases; junction bases outside the gene matches: 3. CDR1 MNHEY and CDR2 SVGAGI come from the germline V gene. CDR3 sequence reads: CASSTTGDGYTF. In DNA form, the CDR3 reads TGTGCCAGCAGTACAACAGGGGATGGCTACACCTTC.

This clone was detected once. The gene calls are TRBV4-2 and TRBJ2-7; perhaps TRBD2 as D (5 bases). The CDR3 runs to 14 residues. Germline CDR1 LGHNA, CDR2 YNFKEQ. Trimming left V 4 bases short and J 0 bases short, with 10 bases between. This chain's CDR3 is CASSLAGFSYEQYF. The CDR3 region has the DNA TGTGCCAGCAGCCTTGCGGGCTTCTCCTACGAGCAGTACTTC.

Remarks on this clone: The germline gene is not matched at one end of the junction; a read error may be the cause. This rearrangement joins TRBV6-1 to TRBJ1-6, with 7 bases that match TRBD1. Per germline, CDR1 MNHNS and CDR2 SASEGT. CDR3 length: 15 amino acids. This chain's CDR3 is CASNERQGLNSPLHF. The CDR3 DNA sequence: TGTGCCAGCAATGAAAGACAGGGCCTTAATTCACCCCTCCACTTT.

The gene calls are TRBV11-2 and TRBJ2-5; D unresolved. The CDR3 length is 13 residues. Trimming pared 5 bases from V and 5 bases from J, leaving 12 bases between. Germline V CDR1 and CDR2: SGHAT, FQNNGV. The CDR3 region has the DNA TGTGCCAGCAGCCGCGCCTTCCTGGAGACCCAGTACTTC. Translating it yields CASSRAFLETQYF.

This chain uses TRBV29-1 with TRBJ2-5; D gene ambiguous. Germline V gene lookup returns CDR1 SQVTM and CDR2 ANQGSEA. The CDR3 is 12 amino acids. Trimming removed 1 base from V and 5 bases from J, with 8 bases in between. CDR3 region: CSVEVARETQYF. In DNA, the CDR3 is TGCAGCGTTGAAGTTGCGCGGGAGACCCAGTACTTC.

V is TRBV5-5 and J is TRBJ2-7, with 7 nucleotides matching TRBD1. Germline CDR1 reads SGHKS; CDR2 reads YYEKEE (reference sequence). V lost 0 bases to trimming and J lost 2 bases; unmatched junction nucleotides: 5. This CDR3 region has 15 residues. The CDR3 loop reads CASSLAAGGPYEQYF. As DNA, the CDR3 is TGTGCCAGCAGCTTGGCGGCAGGGGGTCCCTACGAGCAGTACTTC.

J is TRBJ2-7 and V is TRBV6-5, with TRBD2 identical over 8 bases. V was clipped by 6 bases and J by 3 bases; unmatched bases: 7. The CDR3 consists of 14 residues. Germline CDR1 reads MNHEY; CDR2 reads SVGAGI. The DNA of the CDR3 is TGTGCCAGCAGCCCCGGGACTAGTCTCTACGAGCAGTACTTC. Protein product: CASSPGTSLYEQYF.

The V and J genes are TRBV5-1 and TRBJ1-2; perhaps TRBD1 as D (5 bases). This CDR3 comprises 14 residues. The V gene's germline CDR1 is SGHRS and CDR2 YFSETQ. The V gene lost 4 bases and the J gene lost 8 bases, with 18 bases spanning the gap. This CDR3 is CASSPAAGTGGYTF. Here the CDR3 DNA reads TGCGCCAGCAGCCCAGCCGCCGGGACCGGGGGCTACACCTTC. Full variable domain (missing parts from reference TRBV5-1 and TRBJ1-2): KAGVTQTPRYLIKTRGQQVTLSCSPISGHRSVSWYQQTPGQGLQFLFEYFSETQRNKGNFPGRFSGRQFSNSRSEMNVSTLELGDSALYLCASSPAAGTGGYTFGSGTRLTVV.

This chain connects TRBV19 to TRBJ2-5; D is undetermined. The CDR3 covers 13 residues. V lost 5 bases and J 2 bases, leaving 9 bases between the germline ends. The germline V gene encodes CDR1 LNHDA and CDR2 SQIVND (reference sequence). Written as DNA, the CDR3 is TGTGCCAGTAGTTCCTCGTGGCAAGAGACCCAGTACTTC. Protein: CASSSSWQETQYF. Complete variable domain (other parts from reference TRBV19 and TRBJ2-5): DGGITQSPKYLFRKEGQNVTLSCEQNLNHDAMYWYRQDPGQGLRLIYYSQIVNDFQKGDIAEGYSVSREKKESFPLTVTSAQKNPTAFYLCASSSSWQETQYFGPGTRLLVL.

V is TRBV7-3 and J is TRBJ2-1; the match to TRBD2 covers 11 bases. The junction had 3 bases not matched to a gene; V was cut back by 5 bases and J by 6 bases. Per the germline V gene, CDR1 is SGHTA and CDR2 is FQGTGA. This CDR3 is built from 14 residues. CDR3 in DNA: TGTGCCAGCAGCCTAGGGACTAGCGGCAATGAGCAGTTCTTC. This encodes CASSLGTSGNEQFF.

The rearrangement links TRBV7-7 to TRBJ2-2, with a possible D match to TRBD1 (6 bases). Germline V gene data show CDR1 as SSHAT and CDR2 as FNYEAQ (reference sequence). The V end was cut by 1 base, the J end by 6 bases, with 6 bases between. CDR3 size: 13 residues. CDR3 nucleotide sequence: TGTGCCAGCAGCTTAGGGACAGCCGGGGAGCTGTTTTTT. Protein product: CASSLGTAGELFF.

The chain recombines TRBV15 with TRBJ1-2, with D tentatively TRBD1 (6 bases). Germline values: CDR1 LNHNV, CDR2 YYDKDF (reference sequence). This CDR3 has 14 residues. The V end lost 5 bases, the J end lost 0 bases, and 10 bases lay between the germline ends. CDR3 bases: TGTGCCACCAGCCGCGGACAGTCTAACTATGGCTACACCTTC. This sequence encodes CATSRGQSNYGYTF.

The V gene is TRBV4-1, the J gene TRBJ2-3, with no clear D. Trimming took off 0 bases at V and 0 bases at J, with 10 bases between the two ends. This CDR3 has 16 residues. Germline values: CDR1 MGHRA, CDR2 YSYEKL. Written as DNA, the CDR3 is TGCGCCAGCAGCCAAGAAATGGCGCCTAGCACAGATACGCAGTATTTT. Translation: CASSQEMAPSTDTQYF.

The chain recombines TRBV6-1 with TRBJ2-5, with 7 bases aligning to TRBD1. The CDR3 sequence is 19 residues long. CDR1 is MNHNS, CDR2 SASEGT, per germline. With V trimmed by 1 base and J by 2 bases, 16 bases remained unmatched. Written as DNA, the CDR3 is TGTGCCAGCAGTGAAGAGAGGCAGGGGGATTCTCCTGCGCAAGAGACCCAGTACTTC. Residues: CASSEERQGDSPAQETQYF.

The V gene is TRBV28, the J gene TRBJ1-2; D is undetermined. This CDR3 has 15 residues. Germline CDR1 and CDR2: MDHEN and SYDVKM. The ends were cut back, 5 bases at V and 0 bases at J, with 13 bases in the middle. CDR3 loop: CASSPDGRTNYGYTF. The DNA of the CDR3 is TGTGCCAGCAGTCCCGACGGACGCACTAACTATGGCTACACCTTC.

In its sample, this clone was seen a few times. This rearrangement joins TRBV11-3 to TRBJ2-7; the D is unclear. Germline V gene sequence: CDR1 SGHNT, CDR2 YENEEA. The V end lost 2 bases, the J end lost 7 bases, and 9 bases lay between the germline ends. The length of the CDR3 is 12 residues. The CDR3 loop reads CASSLTDEEQYF. The CDR3 nucleotides read TGTGCCAGCAGCTTAACCGATGAGGAGCAGTACTTC.

The V and J genes are TRBV11-1 and TRBJ2-7, with D perhaps matching TRBD2 (6 bases). From germline, CDR1 is SGHAT and CDR2 FQDESV (reference sequence). V was pared by 5 bases and J by 1 base, with 15 bases between. This CDR3 has 15 amino acids. In DNA, the CDR3 is TGTGCCAGCAGCCTGGGACTGAGCCTTTCCTACGAGCAGTACTTC. Protein sequence: CASSLGLSLSYEQYF.

The V and J genes are TRBV5-1 and TRBJ1-2; D unclear. This CDR3 is built from 13 residues. Per germline, CDR1 SGHRS and CDR2 YFSETQ. Trimming took 4 bases from V and 5 from J, leaving 12 bases between them. The CDR3 here is CASSGDSGYGYTF. The DNA for the CDR3 is TGCGCCAGCAGCGGGGATTCCGGGTATGGCTACACCTTC.

The chain is built from TRBV9 and TRBJ1-5, with TRBD1 as a possible D gene (5 bases). Germline CDR1 reads SGDLS; CDR2 reads YYNGEE. CDR3 size: 14 residues. The V and J ends lost 0 bases and 4 bases respectively, with 8 bases between them. The CDR3 sequence: CASSVGTGNQPQHF. The CDR3 bases are TGTGCCAGCAGCGTAGGTACAGGAAATCAGCCCCAGCATTTT.

DNA for the CDR3: TGTGCCAGCAGCCGTAATACAGGGTACCAAGAGACCCAGTACTTC. Its protein is CASSRNTGYQETQYF. V is TRBV7-2 and J is TRBJ2-5; D possibly corresponds to TRBD1 (6 bases). Germline V CDR1 and CDR2: SGHTA, FQGNSA. Trimming pared 5 bases from V and 0 bases from J, leaving 13 bases between. CDR3 size: 15 residues.

This chain joins TRBV28 and TRBJ2-3; no definite D call. The CDR3 is 14 residues long. Germline values: CDR1 MDHEN, CDR2 SYDVKM. Trimming removed 3 bases from V and 3 bases from J, with 10 bases in between. The CDR3 loop reads CASSFDVGTDTQYF. CDR3 nucleotides: TGTGCCAGCAGTTTTGATGTAGGGACAGATACGCAGTATTTT.

The chain recombines TRBV25-1 with TRBJ1-1; no reliable D call. The CDR3 is made up of 15 amino acids. The V gene's germline CDR1 is MGHDK and CDR2 SYGVNS. V lost 0 bases and J lost 2, with 10 bases in between. CDR3 bases: TGTGCCAGCAGTGAATATTCTGGCTCTAACACTGAAGCTTTCTTT. Its protein product is CASSEYSGSNTEAFF.

This clone was detected only once. The rearrangement uses TRBV3-1 (or the pseudogene TRBV3-2) and TRBJ2-3, with D maybe TRBD1 (6 bases). The CDR3 has 16 residues. Germline V CDR1 and CDR2: LGHDT, YNNKEL (reference sequence). Trimming pared 4 bases from V and 0 bases from J, leaving 14 bases between. The CDR3 sequence: CASSPTGSWSTDTQYF. The CDR3 DNA is TGTGCCAGCAGCCCTACAGGGTCGTGGAGCACAGATACGCAGTATTTT.

The chain is built from TRBV4-1 and TRBJ1-5; a possible D gene is TRBD1 (6 bases). The CDR3 length is 15 residues. V gave up 0 bases and J gave up 5 bases, with 11 bases separating them. The germline CDR1 and CDR2 sequences are MGHRA and YSYEKL. CDR3 in amino acids: CASSQDLDRHQPQHF. The CDR3 coding sequence is TGCGCCAGCAGCCAAGACCTCGACAGGCATCAGCCCCAGCATTTT.

The chain has TRBV5-1 and TRBJ2-1, with 9 bases identical to TRBD1. The CDR3 has 15 residues. V lost 4 bases and J lost 4; bases outside the gene matches: 6. Germline V CDR1 and CDR2: SGHRS, YFSETQ. CDR3: CASSPGQGPYNEQFF. Here the CDR3 DNA reads TGCGCCAGCAGCCCCGGACAGGGGCCTTACAATGAGCAGTTCTTC. Using reference TRBV5-1 and TRBJ2-1 for the parts outside the CDR3, the full variable domain is KAGVTQTPRYLIKTRGQQVTLSCSPISGHRSVSWYQQTPGQGLQFLFEYFSETQRNKGNFPGRFSGRQFSNSRSEMNVSTLELGDSALYLCASSPGQGPYNEQFFGPGTRLTVL.

The chain employs TRBV9 and TRBJ1-3, with D possibly being TRBD1 (5 bases). Between the trimmed V and J ends, which lost 2 bases and 2 bases, there was a span of 14 bases. The CDR3 spans 16 residues. Germline lookup yields CDR1 SGDLS and CDR2 YYNGEE. CDR3 loop: CASSVSPTGAGNTIYF. In nucleotides, the CDR3 is TGTGCCAGCAGCGTCAGCCCTACGGGGGCTGGAAACACCATATATTTT.

The chain is built from TRBV6-2 or TRBV6-3 and TRBJ1-1, with D tentatively TRBD1 (6 bases). Trimming shortened V by 6 bases and J by 5 bases, and 19 bases separated the two germline ends. Germline V gene sequence: CDR1 MNHEY, CDR2 SVGEGT. The CDR3 spans 15 residues. CDR3 loop: CASSLRGARETEAFF. The CDR3, as DNA: TGTGCCAGCAGCCTTCGGGGGGCGCGGGAAACTGAAGCTTTCTTT.